The T cell receptor beta chain under discussion was sequenced for a study of naive and memory T cell subsets. Four PCR rounds used nested alpha and beta constant region primers plus the SP2 primer. Alpha and beta constant region primers primed reverse transcription for blood and skin samples. TCRdb reprocessed the 5' RACE reads with MiXCR, giving one entry per CDR3 protein. The sample has 45,000 to 55,000 distinct CDR3 sequences; 4% to 5% are singletons. This clonotype occurred many times. Its specificity is not known. Trimming shortened V by 4 bases and J by 4 bases, and 10 bases separated the two germline ends. CDR1 and CDR2 (germline): MDHEN, SYDVKM. CDR3 length equals 14 residues. Findings of the study overall: TCR transcript changes with activation or differentiation may affect this RNA method.

TCR cDNA received a 3' ligated oligonucleotide that carried a UMI. RNA was extracted from under 3 ml of whole blood of healthy adults. Input was roughly 1 to 1,100 ng of DNase-treated total RNA without cell sorting. The sequence was obtained from a female donor in good health. This chain uses TRBV28 with TRBJ2-2; D not resolved. CDR3 nucleotide sequence: TGTGCCAGCAGTTCTCCCACGGGCACCGGGGAGCTGTTTTTT. It specifies CASSSPTGTGELFF.